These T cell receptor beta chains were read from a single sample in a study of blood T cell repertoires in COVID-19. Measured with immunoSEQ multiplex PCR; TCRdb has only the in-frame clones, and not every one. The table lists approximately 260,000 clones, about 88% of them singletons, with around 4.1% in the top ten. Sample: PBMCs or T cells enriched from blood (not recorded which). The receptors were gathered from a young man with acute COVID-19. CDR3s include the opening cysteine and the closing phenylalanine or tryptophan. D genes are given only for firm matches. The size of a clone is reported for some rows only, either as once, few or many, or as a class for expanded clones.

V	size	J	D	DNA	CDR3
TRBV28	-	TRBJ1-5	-	TGTGCCAGCAGTTTACCGGGTTTAAGCAATCAGCCCCAGCATTTT	CASSLPGLSNQPQHF
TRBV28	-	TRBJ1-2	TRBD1	TGTGCCAGCAGAAGAACCGGGACAGGGTTTGGCTACACCTTC	CASRRTGTGFGYTF
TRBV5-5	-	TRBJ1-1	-	TGTGCCAGCAGCTTGGTCTTCTCGAACACTGAAGCTTTCTTT	CASSLVFSNTEAFF
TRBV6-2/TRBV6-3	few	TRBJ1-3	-	TGTGCCAGCAGTTCCAACCTCGTGGGGGCAACTGGAAACACCATATATTTT	CASSSNLVGATGNTIYF
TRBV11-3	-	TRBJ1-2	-	TGTGCCAGCAGCCCTGACGGAGATTATGGCTACACCTTC	CASSPDGDYGYTF
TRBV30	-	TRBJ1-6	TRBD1	TGTGCCCGGAGCTCCCAGGGGGTGGGCTCACCCCTCCACTTT	CARSSQGVGSPLHF
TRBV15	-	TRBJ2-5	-	TGTGCCACCAGCAGAGTCGGTGAACCGGAGACCCAGTACTTC	CATSRVGEPETQYF
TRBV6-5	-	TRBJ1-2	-	TGTGCCAGCAGTCAGGCCGGCAGGGGCTATGGCTACACCTTC	CASSQAGRGYGYTF
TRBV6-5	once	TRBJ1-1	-	TGTGCCAGCAGCCAAAGCATCGGCACTGAAGCTTTCTTT	CASSQSIGTEAFF
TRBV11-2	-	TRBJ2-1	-	TGTGCCAGCAGCTTAGATCTCGGTAGTACCCCGTGGCAGTTCTTC	CASSLDLGSTPWQFF
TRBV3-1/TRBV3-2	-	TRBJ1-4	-	TGTGCCAGCAGCCAATTCTTCAATGAAAAACTGTTTTTT	CASSQFFNEKLFF
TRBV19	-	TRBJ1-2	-	TGTGCCAGTTTGGCAGTCTTCTATGGCTACACCTTC	CASLAVFYGYTF
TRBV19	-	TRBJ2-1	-	TGTGCCAGTAGTAGGCGGGCGAATGAGCAGTTCTTC	CASSRRANEQFF
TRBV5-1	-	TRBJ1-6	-	TGCGCCAGCAGCTTAAAGCCCGGGACAAATAATTCACCCCTCCACTTT	CASSLKPGTNNSPLHF
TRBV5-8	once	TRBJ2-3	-	TGTGCCAGCAGCTTTGAAGTTACCGGGGTGAATACGCAGTATTTT	CASSFEVTGVNTQYF
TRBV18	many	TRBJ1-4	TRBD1	TGTGCCAGCTCGCTAAGACAGGGGGTTAATGAAAAACTGTTTTTT	CASSLRQGVNEKLFF
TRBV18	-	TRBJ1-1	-	TGTGCCAGCTCACCAGAGGGAGGGGACACTGAAGCTTTCTTT	CASSPEGGDTEAFF
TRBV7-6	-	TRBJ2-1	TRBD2	TGTGCCACCTCCCCAGTAGCGGGAGGGGAAAATGAGCAGTTCTTC	CATSPVAGGENEQFF
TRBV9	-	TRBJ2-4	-	TGTGCCAGCAGCGTAGTCGACGGGAAAAACATTCAGTACTTC	CASSVVDGKNIQYF
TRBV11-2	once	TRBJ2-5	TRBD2	TGTGCCAGCAGCTTATCTAGCGGCAAGGGGGAGACCCAGTACTTC	CASSLSSGKGETQYF
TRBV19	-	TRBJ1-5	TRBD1	TGTGCCAGTAGTATAGACGGACAGGTTCGTCAGCCCCAGCATTTT	CASSIDGQVRQPQHF
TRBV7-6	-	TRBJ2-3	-	TGTGCCAGCAGCTTAGGAGCAGATACGCAGTATTTT	CASSLGADTQYF
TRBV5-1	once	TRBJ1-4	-	TGCGCCAGCAGTATAGGCAATTCAGGGGAAAAACTGTTTTTT	CASSIGNSGEKLFF
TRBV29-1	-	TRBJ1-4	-	TGCAGCGTTGTTGACCCGGGGAGTACTAATGAAAAACTGTTTTTT	CSVVDPGSTNEKLFF
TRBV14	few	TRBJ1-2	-	TGTGCCAGCAGCCCAGGGGCACTCTATGGCTACACCTTC	CASSPGALYGYTF
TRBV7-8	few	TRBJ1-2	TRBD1	TGTGCCAGCAGCTTCCTCTCAGGGGGGATGGATGGCTACACCTTC	CASSFLSGGMDGYTF
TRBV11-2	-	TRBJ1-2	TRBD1	TGTGCCAGCAGCTTGGGGACAGGCTATGGCTACACCTTC	CASSLGTGYGYTF
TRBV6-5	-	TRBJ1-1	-	TGTGCCAGCATCGAAATTCAGGGCAACACTGAAGCTTTCTTT	CASIEIQGNTEAFF
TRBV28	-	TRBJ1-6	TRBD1	TGTGCCAGCACCATACCAGGGGGCTCGAATTCACCCCTCCACTTT	CASTIPGGSNSPLHF
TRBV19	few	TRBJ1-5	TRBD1	TGTGCCAGTACCGCCGACAGGGGGCCCAATCAGCCCCAGCATTTT	CASTADRGPNQPQHF
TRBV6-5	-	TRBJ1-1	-	TGTGCCAGCAGCCGACGGGGGGCTGAAGCTTTCTTT	CASSRRGAEAFF
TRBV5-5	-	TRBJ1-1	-	TGTGCCAGCAGCTTGGAGGGAGTGGGCACTGAAGCTTTCTTT	CASSLEGVGTEAFF
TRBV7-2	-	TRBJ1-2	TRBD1	TGTGCCAGCAGCATTGACAGGGGCCCCACCTTTGGGCCGATCTATGGCTACACCTTC	CASSIDRGPTFGPIYGYTF
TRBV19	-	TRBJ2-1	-	TGTGCCAGTAGTATAGATCCGGTGGGGGCCGGAGAGCAGTTCTTC	CASSIDPVGAGEQFF
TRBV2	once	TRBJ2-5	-	TGTGCCAGCAGTGAAGCGCTTCTTGCGGGAAGCCGCGAGACCCAGTACTTC	CASSEALLAGSRETQYF
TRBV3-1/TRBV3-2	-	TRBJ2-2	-	TGTGCCAGCAGGGGGGCCCCCACCGGGGAGCTGTTTTTT	CASRGAPTGELFF
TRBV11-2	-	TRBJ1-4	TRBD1	TGTGCCAGCAGCTACCAACTGACAGGGCACGGTGAAAAACTGTTTTTT	CASSYQLTGHGEKLFF
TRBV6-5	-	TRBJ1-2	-	TGTGCCAGCAGGCGGGGCCCCTCCTATGGCTACACCTTC	CASRRGPSYGYTF
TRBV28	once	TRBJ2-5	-	TGTGCCAGCAGTCTACAGGGAAGTGGAAAGACCCAGTACTTC	CASSLQGSGKTQYF
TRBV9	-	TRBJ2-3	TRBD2	TGTGCCAGCAGCGTAGGAGCTAGCGGCCGAGCCGATACGCAGTATTTT	CASSVGASGRADTQYF
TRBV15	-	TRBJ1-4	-	TGTGCCACCAGCAGAGATTTTCACGAGAAACTGTTTTTT	CATSRDFHEKLFF
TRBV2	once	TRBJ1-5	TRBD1	TGTGCCAGCAGCGCGACAGGGAATAGCAATCAGCCCCAGCATTTT	CASSATGNSNQPQHF
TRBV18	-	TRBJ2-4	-	TGTGCCAGCTCAATCGATCCGGCGAGAGGGGCCAAAAACATTCAGTACTTC	CASSIDPARGAKNIQYF
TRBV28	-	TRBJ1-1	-	TGTGCCAGCCGGCCCTCGCACCGAGGATACACTGAAGCTTTCTTT	CASRPSHRGYTEAFF
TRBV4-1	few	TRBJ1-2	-	TGCGCCAGCAGCCATCAGACCGGACTGCAGCTGGGGGGCTACACCTTC	CASSHQTGLQLGGYTF
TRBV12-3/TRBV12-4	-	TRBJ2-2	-	TGTGCCAGCAGTCAGGGGACCGGGGAGCTGTTTTTT	CASSQGTGELFF
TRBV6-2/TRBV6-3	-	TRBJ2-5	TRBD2	TGTGCCAGCAGTTACTCGAAATTGTCTAGCGGGAAAGAGACCCAGTACTTC	CASSYSKLSSGKETQYF
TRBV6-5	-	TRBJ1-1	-	TGTGCCAGCAGCCTCTCCACTCCCCGGGCTGAAGCTTTCTTT	CASSLSTPRAEAFF